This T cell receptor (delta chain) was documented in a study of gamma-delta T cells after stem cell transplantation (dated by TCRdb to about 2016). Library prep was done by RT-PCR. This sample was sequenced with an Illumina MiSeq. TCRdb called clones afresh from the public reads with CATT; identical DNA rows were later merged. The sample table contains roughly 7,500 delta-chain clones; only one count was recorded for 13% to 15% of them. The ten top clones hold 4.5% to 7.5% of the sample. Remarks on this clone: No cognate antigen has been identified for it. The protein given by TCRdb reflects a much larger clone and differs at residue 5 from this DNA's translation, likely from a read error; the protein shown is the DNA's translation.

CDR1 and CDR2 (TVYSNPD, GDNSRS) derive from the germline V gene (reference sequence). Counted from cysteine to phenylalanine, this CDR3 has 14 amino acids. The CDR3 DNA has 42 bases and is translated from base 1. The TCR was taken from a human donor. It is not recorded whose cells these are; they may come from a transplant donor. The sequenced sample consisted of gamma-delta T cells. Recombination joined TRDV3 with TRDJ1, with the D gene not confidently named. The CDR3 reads CASASLDEPDKLIF. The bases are TGTGCTTCGGCCTCCCTGGATGAACCCGATAAACTCATCTTT.